Below, 32 T cell receptor beta chains from the same sample are listed, as sequenced in a study of control samples from healthy donors and cancer patients. The data were produced by immunoSEQ multiplex PCR, yet TCRdb's version contains in-frame clones alone and is incomplete. The sample lists approximately 150,000 clones, about 89% occurring once. The sample comprised blood. These receptors all stem from a young man in good health.

The V and J genes are TRBV2 and TRBJ1-5; D may be TRBD1 (5 bases). The germline V gene encodes CDR1 SNHLY and CDR2 FYNNEI. The CDR3 loop spans 13 amino acids. Trimming removed 7 bases from V and 3 bases from J, with 10 bases in between. The DNA for the CDR3 is TGTGCCAGCAAACCGACAGCCAATCAGCCCCAGCATTTT. Its translation: CASKPTANQPQHF.

The chain uses TRBV4-1 and TRBJ2-2, with D unresolved. Trimming shortened V by 0 bases and J by 2 bases, and 7 bases separated the two germline ends. The CDR3 runs 15 residues. Germline CDR1 is MGHRA and CDR2 is YSYEKL. The CDR3, as DNA: TGCGCCAGCAGCCAAGAGAGAGTTAACACCGGGGAGCTGTTTTTT. Translated, it gives CASSQERVNTGELFF.

The chain recombines TRBV5-6 with TRBJ2-2, with D possibly called TRBD1 or TRBD2 (5 bases each). Germline CDR1 SGHDT, CDR2 YYEEEE. The CDR3 has 16 amino acids. V shed 3 bases and J shed 0 bases, with 12 bases lying between them. This CDR3 reads CASSWGSGANTGELFF. CDR3 in DNA: TGTGCCAGCAGCTGGGGGTCAGGCGCGAACACCGGGGAGCTGTTTTTT.

The rearrangement links TRBV29-1 to TRBJ1-1; TRBD1 matches 7 bases. Germline V gene data show CDR1 as SQVTM and CDR2 as ANQGSEA. CDR3 length: 13 amino acids. Trimming took 7 bases from V and 0 from J; bases not matched to a gene: 5. CDR3 sequence (DNA): TGCAGCGGCCGACAGGGAATGAACACTGAAGCTTTCTTT. It codes for CSGRQGMNTEAFF.

This clone was counted a few times. The rearrangement uses TRBV5-6 and TRBJ1-2, with unresolved D. The CDR3 contains 13 residues. V was shortened by 0 bases and J by 10 bases, with 13 bases between the two germline ends. Germline CDR1 reads SGHDT; CDR2 reads YYEEEE. CDR3 protein: CASSLAVGYPYTF. CDR3 bases: TGTGCCAGCAGCTTGGCAGTAGGGTACCCCTACACCTTC.

The chain combines TRBV30 with TRBJ1-6; the match to TRBD1 covers 10 bases. The germline V gene has CDR1 GTSNPN and CDR2 SVGIG (reference sequence). Unmatched junction bases numbered 12, after V lost 4 bases and J lost 6 bases. The CDR3 is made up of 17 amino acids. The CDR3 DNA is TGTGCCTGGAACTATCCTCCGGGACAGGGGAGTAATTCACCCCTCCACTTT. Amino acid sequence: CAWNYPPGQGSNSPLHF.

V and J are TRBV29-1 and TRBJ2-1; weak D call: TRBD1 (6 bases). Trimming removed 3 bases at V and 4 bases at J, with 13 bases between. Per the germline V gene, CDR1 is SQVTM and CDR2 is ANQGSEA. The CDR3 covers 14 residues. CDR3 coding DNA: TGCAGCGTTGAGGGGTCAGGACAGTACAATGAGCAGTTCTTC. Protein: CSVEGSGQYNEQFF.

The chain is built from TRBV5-1 and TRBJ1-1, with D possibly TRBD1 on 6 matching bases. This CDR3 region has 14 residues. The germline V gene has CDR1 SGHRS and CDR2 YFSETQ. The V end lost 0 bases, the J end lost 0 bases, and 6 bases lay between the germline ends. CDR3 sequence (DNA): TGCGCCAGCAGCTTGGGACAGGTGAACACTGAAGCTTTCTTT. Its protein product is CASSLGQVNTEAFF.

V usage is TRBV6-2 or TRBV6-3 and J usage is TRBJ2-2; D unresolved. Germline V CDR1 and CDR2: MNHEY, SVGEGT. The length of the CDR3 is 15 residues. The ends were cut back, 6 bases at V and 5 bases at J, with 16 bases in the middle. CDR3 sequence: CASSHLGRQTGELFF. CDR3 nucleotides: TGTGCCAGCAGCCACCTCGGACGGCAGACCGGGGAGCTGTTTTTT.

This chain uses TRBV15 with TRBJ2-5; D possibly corresponds to TRBD2 (5 bases). CDR1 and CDR2 from the germline V gene are LNHNV and YYDKDF (reference sequence). The CDR3 is made up of 14 amino acids. Trimming left V 0 bases short and J 7 bases short, with 12 bases between. The CDR3 bases are TGTGCCACCAGCAGAGAAAGCGGTTGGGGGACCCAGTACTTC. Translating it yields CATSRESGWGTQYF.

This clone appeared a single time. V usage is TRBV18 and J usage is TRBJ2-2, with D perhaps TRBD1 (6 bases). The CDR3 extends over 16 amino acids. V was pared by 2 bases and J by 0 bases, with 10 bases between. Germline CDR1 and CDR2: KGHSH and LQKENI. The CDR3 DNA is TGTGCCAGCTCACCAACCAGGGGTGCGAACACCGGGGAGCTGTTTTTT. This translates into CASSPTRGANTGELFF.

The chain uses TRBV6-5 and TRBJ2-4; D is undetermined. Germline lookup yields CDR1 MNHEY and CDR2 SVGAGI. Trimming took 0 bases from V and 2 from J, leaving 11 bases between them. The CDR3 totals 16 residues. CDR3 sequence (DNA): TGTGCCAGCAGTTACTCGTTTTGGGATCCCAAAAACATTCAGTACTTC. The encoded protein is CASSYSFWDPKNIQYF.

Here the CDR3 reads CASSRGLRRGPGNTIYF. Written as DNA, the CDR3 is TGCGCCAGCAGCCGGGGGCTCCGTAGGGGGCCTGGAAACACCATATATTTT. The chain couples TRBV4-1 to TRBJ1-3, with TRBD1 matching over 7 bases. The CDR3 is 17 amino acids. The germline V gene encodes CDR1 MGHRA and CDR2 YSYEKL. V dropped 4 bases and J dropped 2; count of bases not matched to a gene: 11.

V and J are TRBV4-3 and TRBJ2-1, with D hard to call. The V end was cut by 0 bases, the J end by 4 bases, with 7 bases between. This CDR3 is built from 14 residues. Germline values: CDR1 LGHNA, CDR2 YSLEER. The CDR3 sequence: CASSQDQSYNEQFF. The CDR3 nucleotides read TGCGCCAGCAGCCAAGATCAGAGTTACAATGAGCAGTTCTTC.

The V gene is TRBV24-1, the J gene TRBJ2-2, with D uncertain. Germline CDR1 reads KGHDR; CDR2 reads SFDVKD. The ends were cut back, 9 bases at V and 8 bases at J, with 3 bases in the middle. The length of the CDR3 is 9 residues. CDR3 DNA: TGTGCCACCTCGGGGGAGCTGTTTTTT. Translated: CATSGELFF.

This clone was counted once. V usage is TRBV5-5 and J usage is TRBJ2-7; D gene uncertain. Per germline, CDR1 SGHKS and CDR2 YYEKEE (reference sequence). Between the trimmed V and J ends, which lost 1 base and 0 bases, there was a span of 5 bases. The CDR3 loop spans 13 amino acids. CDR3 in amino acids: CASSLFNSYEQYF. The DNA for the CDR3 is TGTGCCAGCAGCTTGTTCAACTCCTACGAGCAGTACTTC.

The genes are TRBV2 and TRBJ1-4; D is uncertain. Germline-derived CDR1 and CDR2 are SNHLY and FYNNEI. Between the trimmed V and J ends, which lost 2 bases and 3 bases, there was a span of 10 bases. The length of the CDR3 is 15 residues. The CDR3 coding sequence is TGTGCCAGCAGTGAATACATCCAGGCTAATGAAAAACTGTTTTTT. This encodes CASSEYIQANEKLFF.

As for this clone: Other DNA sequences within the sample encode an identical CDR3. V is TRBV18 and J is TRBJ1-1; D not resolved. CDR3 size: 13 residues. Germline V gene sequence: CDR1 KGHSH, CDR2 LQKENI. V was shortened by 1 base and J by 1 base, with 4 bases between the two germline ends. DNA for the CDR3: TGTGCCAGCTCACCACAGGGGAACACTGAAGCTTTCTTT. Protein: CASSPQGNTEAFF.

This clone showed up just a few times. This same CDR3 is encoded by further DNA sequences in the sample. The chain recombines TRBV5-1 with TRBJ2-7, with 9 bases lining up with TRBD1. CDR3 length: 14 amino acids. The ends lost 0 bases at V and 12 bases at J; junction bases unmatched: 10. CDR1 is SGHRS, CDR2 YFSETQ, per germline. CDR3 DNA sequence: TGCGCCAGCAGCTTGGAGGGACAGGGTGGGGACGGGTACTTC. Amino acid sequence: CASSLEGQGGDGYF.

The CDR3 DNA is TGTGCCAGCAGCTTAGGGCGGAACACTGAAGCTTTCTTT. It specifies CASSLGRNTEAFF. J is TRBJ1-1 and V is TRBV11-2; D is undetermined. The V gene lost 1 base and the J gene lost 1 base, with 4 bases spanning the gap. CDR3 length: 13 residues. Germline V gene sequence: CDR1 SGHAT, CDR2 FQNNGV.

The chain recombines TRBV5-1 with TRBJ2-3; 7 bases map to TRBD1. The V segment lost 5 bases and the J segment 6 bases; nucleotides outside the gene matches: 12. This CDR3 spans 15 amino acids. The germline V gene has CDR1 SGHRS and CDR2 YFSETQ. Written as DNA, the CDR3 is TGCGCCAGCAGGCCCCAGGGGGAAGGAGTGGATACGCAGTATTTT. It codes for CASRPQGEGVDTQYF.

The genes are TRBV19 and TRBJ1-1, with TRBD1 matching 9 bases. Germline CDR1 and CDR2: LNHDA and SQIVND (reference sequence). V trimming: 1 base; J trimming: 6 bases; junction bases outside the gene matches: 6. The CDR3 has 15 residues. Here the CDR3 DNA reads TGTGCCAGTAGTATAGGACAGGGGGTTGTGGCTGAAGCTTTCTTT. Residues: CASSIGQGVVAEAFF.

The genes are TRBV4-1 and TRBJ1-2; D not resolved. Trimming took off 4 bases at V and 3 bases at J, with 15 bases between the two ends. Germline V gene sequence: CDR1 MGHRA, CDR2 YSYEKL. The CDR3 is made up of 15 amino acids. Written as DNA, the CDR3 is TGCGCCAGCAGCCTCCTGGGATTTGAGGACTATGGCTACACCTTC. Translation: CASSLLGFEDYGYTF.

The chain joins TRBV12-3 or TRBV12-4 to TRBJ2-7; TRBD1 matches 7 bases. This CDR3 comprises 13 residues. J was trimmed by 2 bases and V by 9 bases; bases with no gene match: 7. CDR3 residues: CASSPGQPYEQYF. In nucleotides, the CDR3 is TGTGCCAGTTCGCCGGGACAGCCCTACGAGCAGTACTTC.

As concerns this clone: The sample contains more than one DNA sequence encoding this CDR3. The rearrangement joins TRBV5-4 to TRBJ2-3; maybe TRBD2 (5 bases). V was shortened by 2 bases and J by 2 bases, with 12 bases between the two germline ends. Germline CDR1 SGHNT, CDR2 YYREEE (reference sequence). The CDR3 contains 15 residues. Written as DNA, the CDR3 is TGTGCCAGCAGCTTCCAGCCCGGACTCACAGATACGCAGTATTTT. Its protein is CASSFQPGLTDTQYF.

This rearrangement joins TRBV6-5 to TRBJ1-3; possibly TRBD1 for D (6 bases). The CDR3 runs to 14 residues. Germline V gene data show CDR1 as MNHEY and CDR2 as SVGAGI. V was shortened by 8 bases and J by 0 bases, with 11 bases between the two germline ends. As DNA, the CDR3 is TGTGCCAGCTGGACAGCTTACTCTGGAAACACCATATATTTT. It codes for CASWTAYSGNTIYF.

This rearrangement joins TRBV27 to TRBJ2-3; perhaps D is TRBD1 or TRBD2 (5 bases each). V lost 6 bases to trimming and J lost 12 bases, with 16 bases between them. The CDR3 extends over 12 amino acids. The germline V gene has CDR1 MNHEY and CDR2 SMNVEV (reference sequence). The CDR3 nucleotides are TGTGCCAGCAGCCCTCAGAGGGGAATACAGTATTTT. Translated: CASSPQRGIQYF.

This chain joins TRBV19 and TRBJ1-2, with D perhaps matching TRBD1 (6 bases). The CDR3 covers 18 residues. Per the germline V gene, CDR1 is LNHDA and CDR2 is SQIVND (reference sequence). V was shortened by 0 bases and J by 1 base, with 18 bases between the two germline ends. The CDR3 bases are TGTGCCAGTAGTATAGAGGTTGAGGCGGGACACCGTAACTATGGCTACACCTTC. It codes for CASSIEVEAGHRNYGYTF.

A few counts support this clone. The chain combines TRBV5-1 with TRBJ1-6, with 9 bases matching TRBD1. CDR3 length equals 15 residues. Germline V CDR1 and CDR2: SGHRS, YFSETQ. The V gene end was trimmed by 3 bases and the J gene end by 10 bases; junction bases not matched to a gene: 8. CDR3 DNA sequence: TGCGCCAGCAGCTCCGGACAGGGGCACGGGTCACCCCTCCACTTT. This sequence encodes CASSSGQGHGSPLHF.

The chain employs TRBV28 and TRBJ1-5, with D maybe TRBD1 (5 bases). The germline CDR1 and CDR2 sequences are MDHEN and SYDVKM. The CDR3 is made up of 16 amino acids. Between the trimmed V and J ends, which lost 2 bases and 5 bases, there was a span of 16 bases. The CDR3 reads CASSLPPGIGDQPQHF. The CDR3 DNA follows: TGTGCCAGCAGTTTACCCCCAGGGATAGGGGATCAGCCCCAGCATTTT. Based on the CDR3 plus reference TRBV28 and TRBJ1-5, the full variable domain is DVKVTQSSRYLVKRTGEKVFLECVQDMDHENMFWYRQDPGLGLRLIYFSYDVKMKEKGDIPEGYSVSREKKERFSLILESASTNQTSMYLCASSLPPGIGDQPQHFGDGTRLSIL.

This rearrangement joins TRBV3-1 (or the pseudogene TRBV3-2) to TRBJ2-3; 7 bases line up with TRBD2. Trimming took 0 bases from V and 3 from J; bases not matched to a gene: 6. The length of the CDR3 is 16 residues. Germline V CDR1 and CDR2: LGHDT, YNNKEL (reference sequence). The DNA of the CDR3 is TGTGCCAGCAGCCAAGATTGGACTAGTTTTACAGATACGCAGTATTTT. Encoded protein: CASSQDWTSFTDTQYF.

The genes are TRBV6-1 and TRBJ2-1; 7 nucleotides line up with TRBD1. The germline gives CDR1 MNHNS, CDR2 SASEGT. This CDR3 is built from 15 residues. The V and J ends lost 2 bases and 0 bases, in that order; junction bases with no gene match: 1. The CDR3 loop reads CASSESGGSYNEQFF. DNA for the CDR3: TGTGCCAGCAGTGAATCAGGGGGCTCCTACAATGAGCAGTTCTTC.